The T cell receptor beta chain under discussion was sequenced for a study of T cells in Graves' hyperthyroidism and ophthalmopathy. Study results and caveats: Before onset, ophthalmopathy was predicted by the model a median roughly 6.8 months earlier. Blood also carried most thyroid clonotypes expanded above 0.001.

The TCR beta CDR3 regions underwent amplification using RNA transcripts as the source. HTBI primers drove first-round RT-PCR of the TCR CDR3. TCRdb called the multiplex PCR reads again in MiXCR, with one record for every CDR3 protein. The top ten hold roughly 8.2% of the sample, which has a few hundred thousand distinct CDR3 sequences, around 45% seen once. Comments on this clonotype: Its antigen remains unknown.

Patients between 18 and 65 years old had hyperthyroidism, newly diagnosed and lasting under 2 months. Clinical symptoms, serum thyroxine and TRAb, thyroid ultrasound and orbital computed tomography were used for the diagnoses. The CDR3 is 14 amino acids. CDR1 and CDR2 from the germline V gene are SGHRS and YFSETQ. Trimming left V 4 bases short and J 0 bases short, with 7 bases between. The V gene is TRBV5-1, the J gene TRBJ1-4; no definite D call. The source material was peripheral blood or thyroid tissue (not recorded which). This sequence originates from a woman aged 18-29 years with Graves' hyperthyroidism. CDR3 nucleotide sequence: TGCGCCAGCAGCATGACATCAACTAATGAAAAACTGTTTTTT. Translating gives CASSMTSTNEKLFF.